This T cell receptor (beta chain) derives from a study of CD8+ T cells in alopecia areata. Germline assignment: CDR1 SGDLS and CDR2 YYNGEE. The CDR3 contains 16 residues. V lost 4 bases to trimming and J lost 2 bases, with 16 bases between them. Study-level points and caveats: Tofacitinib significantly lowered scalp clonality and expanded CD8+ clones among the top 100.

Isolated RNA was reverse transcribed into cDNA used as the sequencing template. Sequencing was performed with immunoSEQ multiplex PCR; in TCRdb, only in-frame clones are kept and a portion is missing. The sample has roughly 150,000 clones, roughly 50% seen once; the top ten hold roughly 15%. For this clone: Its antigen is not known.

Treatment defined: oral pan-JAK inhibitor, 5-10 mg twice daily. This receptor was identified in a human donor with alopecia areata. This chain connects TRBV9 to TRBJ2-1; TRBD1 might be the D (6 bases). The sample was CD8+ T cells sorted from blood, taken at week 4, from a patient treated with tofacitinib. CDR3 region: CASSKELTGTYNEQFF. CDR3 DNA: TGTGCCAGCAGCAAAGAGCTGACAGGTACCTACAATGAGCAGTTCTTC.